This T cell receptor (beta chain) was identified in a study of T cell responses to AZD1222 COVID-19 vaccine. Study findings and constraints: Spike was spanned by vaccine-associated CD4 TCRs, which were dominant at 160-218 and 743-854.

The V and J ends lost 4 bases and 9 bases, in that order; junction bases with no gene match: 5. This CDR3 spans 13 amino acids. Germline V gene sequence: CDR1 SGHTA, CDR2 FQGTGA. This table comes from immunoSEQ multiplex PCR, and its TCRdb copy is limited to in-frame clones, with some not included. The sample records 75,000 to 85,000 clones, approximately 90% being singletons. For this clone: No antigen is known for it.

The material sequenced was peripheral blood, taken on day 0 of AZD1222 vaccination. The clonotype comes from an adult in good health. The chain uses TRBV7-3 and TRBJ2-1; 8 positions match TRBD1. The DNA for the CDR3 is TGTGCCAGCAGCTCACAGGGGGACAGTGAGCAGTTCTTC. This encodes CASSSQGDSEQFF.